This T cell receptor beta chain is drawn from a study of beta chain features in type 1 diabetes. The study, taken as a whole, reports: In all four CD4+ subsets, TCRB CDR3 length was significantly, moderately reduced in type 1 diabetes.

TCRB transcripts that were expressed got sequenced, as all of the isolated RNA had been reverse transcribed. Only in-frame clones appear in the TCRdb table, and some are missing; sequencing was by immunoSEQ multiplex PCR. The sample shows about 710,000 clones, around 15% of them seen only once. As to this clone: As yet, its antigen is unknown.

The germline CDR1 and CDR2 sequences are LNHNV and YYDKDF (reference sequence). Trimming cost V 1 base and J 12 bases, with 10 bases left between them. This CDR3 region has 12 residues. The source is a man in his late teens or twenties with type 1 diabetes. This chain uses TRBV15 with TRBJ2-1, with unresolved D. The specimen was naive CD4+ T cells from blood. Here the CDR3 reads CATSRASVWQFF. CDR3 nucleotide sequence: TGTGCCACCAGCAGAGCATCAGTGTGGCAGTTCTTC.